A single sample is the source of the 27 T cell receptor beta chains below, sequenced in a study of blood T cell repertoires in COVID-19. Sequenced by immunoSEQ multiplex PCR; TCRdb stores in-frame clones only, minus some. Found here are under 300,000 clones, roughly 90% of them singletons; the top ten hold about 9.3%. The sequenced material came from PBMCs or T cells enriched from blood (not recorded which). The receptors were sampled from a man aged 35 to 55 who had recovered from COVID-19.

Only a few counts were recorded for this clone. V gene TRBV7-8 combines with J gene TRBJ1-1; the D is unclear. The length of the CDR3 is 16 residues. The V end was cut by 1 base, the J end by 0 bases, with 12 bases between. Germline values: CDR1 SGHVS, CDR2 FQNEAQ. CDR3 coding DNA: TGTGCCAGCAGCTTAGTACAGCAGGACTTGAACACTGAAGCTTTCTTT. Translating it yields CASSLVQQDLNTEAFF. Combining the CDR3 with reference TRBV7-8 and TRBJ1-1 gives the whole variable domain GAGVSQSPRYKVAKRGQDVALRCDPISGHVSLFWYQQALGQGPEFLTYFQNEAQLDKSGLPSDRFFAERPEGSVSTLKIQRTQQEDSAVYLCASSLVQQDLNTEAFFGQGTRLTVV.

The chain combines TRBV20-1 with TRBJ1-2, with 9 bases lining up with TRBD1. The V segment lost 3 bases and the J segment 6 bases; nucleotides outside the gene matches: 14. Germline V gives CDR1 DFQATT, CDR2 SNEGSKA (reference sequence). This CDR3 region has 16 residues. The CDR3: CSASVQPLGQGNGYTF. CDR3 sequence (DNA): TGCAGTGCTAGTGTTCAGCCCCTGGGACAGGGAAATGGCTACACCTTC.

J is TRBJ1-4 and V is TRBV3-1 (or the pseudogene TRBV3-2); 11 positions match TRBD1. From germline, CDR1 is LGHDT and CDR2 YNNKEL (reference sequence). This CDR3 spans 15 amino acids. Trimming removed 4 bases from V and 6 bases from J; junction bases left unmatched: 4. In nucleotides, the CDR3 is TGTGCCAGCAGCCTCCGGACAGGGGGCGATGAAAAACTGTTTTTT. Its protein is CASSLRTGGDEKLFF.

The chain combines TRBV5-1 with TRBJ2-1; 9 nucleotides agree with TRBD1. The CDR3 runs to 16 residues. V was pared by 3 bases and J by 2 bases, with 6 bases of the junction left unmatched. Looked up from germline, CDR1 is SGHRS and CDR2 is YFSETQ. The CDR3 bases are TGCGCCAGCAGCTCGTCGGGACAGGGAGCCTACAATGAGCAGTTCTTC. It codes for CASSSSGQGAYNEQFF.

J is TRBJ1-1 and V is TRBV28; D unclear. Germline assignment: CDR1 MDHEN and CDR2 SYDVKM. The CDR3 has 14 amino acids. V was trimmed by 3 bases and J by 1 base, leaving 9 bases between them. CDR3 nucleotide sequence: TGTGCCAGCAGTTTGAGGGCGGAGAACACTGAAGCTTTCTTT. It encodes CASSLRAENTEAFF.

V usage is TRBV9 and J usage is TRBJ2-3, with unresolved D. CDR3 length: 15 residues. The germline V gene has CDR1 SGDLS and CDR2 YYNGEE. The ends were cut back, 0 bases at V and 6 bases at J, with 14 bases in the middle. The CDR3 nucleotides are TGTGCCAGCAGCGTAGAGCTAGATCCCCTGGATACGCAGTATTTT. Amino acid sequence: CASSVELDPLDTQYF.

This chain connects TRBV4-1 to TRBJ1-4, with D perhaps TRBD1 (6 bases). The CDR3 covers 16 residues. The ends were cut back, 5 bases at V and 1 base at J, with 14 bases in the middle. Germline CDR1 is MGHRA and CDR2 is YSYEKL. As DNA, the CDR3 is TGCGCCAGCAGCTATGGGGGGGCCCAAACTAATGAAAAACTGTTTTTT. Translation gives CASSYGGAQTNEKLFF.

The chain links TRBV9 to TRBJ2-1; possibly TRBD2 for D (5 bases). Germline CDR1 reads SGDLS; CDR2 reads YYNGEE. V lost 4 bases and J 7 bases, leaving 24 bases between the germline ends. This CDR3 comprises 17 residues. The CDR3 DNA sequence: TGTGCCAGCAGCTCCTCGATCTTAGGCCCATCGGGAAATGAGCAGTTCTTC. Its translation is CASSSSILGPSGNEQFF.

V and J are TRBV7-9 and TRBJ2-7, with 8 bases that match TRBD1. Germline CDR1 and CDR2: SEHNR and FQNEAQ (reference sequence). With 0 bases clipped from V and 4 bases from J, the junction kept 5 bases outside the gene matches. The CDR3 consists of 15 residues. CDR3 sequence: CASSLARRGPYEQYF. CDR3 DNA sequence: TGTGCCAGCAGCTTAGCACGCAGGGGGCCGTACGAGCAGTACTTC.

The chain couples TRBV6-5 to TRBJ1-2, with TRBD1 as a possible D gene (6 bases). The CDR3 consists of 15 residues. V gave up 0 bases and J gave up 6 bases, with 14 bases separating them. Germline V lookup: CDR1 MNHEY, CDR2 SVGAGI. This CDR3 reads CASSYSRVPGDGYTF. The CDR3 coding sequence is TGTGCCAGCAGTTACTCGAGGGTCCCAGGGGATGGCTACACCTTC.

This rearrangement joins TRBV7-9 to TRBJ1-4, with D tentatively TRBD1 (5 bases). Germline V gives CDR1 SEHNR, CDR2 FQNEAQ (reference sequence). V was pared by 0 bases and J by 8 bases, with 10 bases between. CDR3 length equals 14 residues. The CDR3 is CASSLAVTVEKLFF. The CDR3 coding sequence is TGTGCCAGCAGCTTAGCGGTGACAGTCGAAAAACTGTTTTTT.

V usage is TRBV5-6 and J usage is TRBJ2-7; TRBD1 agrees at 9 bases. The J segment lost 1 base and the V segment lost 4 bases, leaving 9 bases of the junction unmatched. Looked up from germline, CDR1 is SGHDT and CDR2 is YYEEEE. The CDR3 has 16 residues. CDR3 sequence reads: CASSTHTGQGSYEQYF. In nucleotides, the CDR3 is TGTGCCAGCAGCACCCACACGGGACAGGGTTCCTACGAGCAGTACTTC.

This sequence joins TRBV27 and TRBJ2-7; 10 nucleotides agree with TRBD2. The J segment lost 3 bases and the V segment lost 4 bases, leaving 6 bases of the junction unmatched. The germline gives CDR1 MNHEY, CDR2 SMNVEV (reference sequence). The CDR3 totals 15 residues. CDR3 coding DNA: TGTGCCAGCAGTTCTCTAGCGGGAGATGACTACGAGCAGTACTTC. This encodes CASSSLAGDDYEQYF.

The J gene is TRBJ1-2, the V gene TRBV28, with 7 bases aligning to TRBD1. Germline trimming cut 3 bases from V and 3 bases from J; bases unmatched to any gene: 10. The CDR3 sequence is 16 residues long. The germline V gene has CDR1 MDHEN and CDR2 SYDVKM. CDR3 nucleotide sequence: TGTGCCAGCAGTTTTAGATTCGGGCAGGGGGACTATGGCTACACCTTC. This translates into CASSFRFGQGDYGYTF.

The rearrangement links TRBV6-4 to TRBJ2-1; 10 positions match TRBD1. This CDR3 spans 17 amino acids. CDR1 and CDR2 (germline): MRHNA, SNTAGT. Trimming took 3 bases from V and 7 from J; bases not matched to a gene: 12. This CDR3 is CASSERWRGQGPNEQFF. The CDR3, as DNA: TGTGCCAGCAGTGAGCGTTGGAGGGGACAGGGGCCGAATGAGCAGTTCTTC.

The V gene is TRBV7-3, the J gene TRBJ2-1; D uncertain. V lost 4 bases and J 2 bases, leaving 18 bases between the germline ends. Germline values: CDR1 SGHTA, CDR2 FQGTGA. The CDR3 contains 17 residues. In nucleotides, the CDR3 is TGTGCCAGCAGCTCATCTACTCGTGCAGGAACCTACAATGAGCAGTTCTTC. As protein: CASSSSTRAGTYNEQFF.

The rearrangement joins TRBV5-1 to TRBJ2-3; 10 bases map to TRBD2. Trimming took 0 bases from V and 9 from J; bases not matched to a gene: 7. The CDR3 is 15 residues long. The germline CDR1 and CDR2 sequences are SGHRS and YFSETQ. CDR3 sequence reads: CASSLESSGSGTQYF. For the CDR3, the DNA is TGCGCCAGCAGCTTGGAGTCTAGCGGGAGTGGGACGCAGTATTTT.

The CDR3 sequence: CASSPDSGGYNEQFF. CDR3 DNA: TGTGCCAGCAGTCCGGACTCGGGGGGGTACAATGAGCAGTTCTTC. The V and J genes are TRBV27 and TRBJ2-1; 8 bases match TRBD2. With V trimmed by 5 bases and J by 4 bases, 7 bases remained unmatched. Germline V gene sequence: CDR1 MNHEY, CDR2 SMNVEV (reference sequence). The CDR3 is 15 amino acids.

This chain connects TRBV19 to TRBJ2-1; TRBD2 matches 9 bases. Germline CDR1 reads LNHDA; CDR2 reads SQIVND (reference sequence). V lost 1 base to trimming and J lost 8 bases; unmatched junction nucleotides: 9. This CDR3 is 16 amino acids long. The CDR3 coding sequence is TGTGCCAGTAGTATAGGTGCGGCGGGGGGGCCTGATGAGCAGTTCTTC. Its translation is CASSIGAAGGPDEQFF.

The chain recombines TRBV7-8 with TRBJ1-2; D might be TRBD1 (5 bases). The CDR3 covers 15 residues. Germline values: CDR1 SGHVS, CDR2 FQNEAQ. V was shortened by 5 bases and J by 0 bases, with 13 bases between the two germline ends. This chain's CDR3 is CASSPWTRSNYGYTF. The CDR3 DNA reads TGTGCCAGCAGCCCCTGGACAAGGTCTAACTATGGCTACACCTTC.

The chain is built from TRBV7-2 and TRBJ2-7; TRBD2 is a possible D gene (6 bases). V was shortened by 2 bases and J by 5 bases, with 22 bases between the two germline ends. The CDR3 totals 17 residues. CDR1 is SGHTA, CDR2 FQGNSA, per germline. CDR3 sequence reads: CASSLKEGGASTHEQYF. The CDR3 bases are TGTGCCAGCAGCTTAAAGGAGGGCGGGGCCAGCACCCACGAGCAGTACTTC.

The chain combines TRBV2 with TRBJ2-3, with D perhaps TRBD2 (7 bases). Trimming removed 6 bases at V and 1 base at J, with 17 bases between. Germline CDR1 SNHLY, CDR2 FYNNEI. This CDR3 contains 16 residues. CDR3 DNA: TGTGCCAGCAGCCAAGAAGGGGGGGGGCGCACAGATACGCAGTATTTT. Its translation is CASSQEGGGRTDTQYF.

The chain combines TRBV3-1 (or the pseudogene TRBV3-2) with TRBJ2-2; tentative D call: TRBD2 (6 bases). V was trimmed by 3 bases and J by 1 base, leaving 12 bases between them. The CDR3 covers 16 residues. CDR1 is LGHDT, CDR2 YNNKEL, per germline (reference sequence). The chain's CDR3 is CASSHWGGKNTGELFF. CDR3 coding DNA: TGTGCCAGCAGCCATTGGGGCGGGAAGAACACCGGGGAGCTGTTTTTT.

The chain links TRBV14 to TRBJ1-2; TRBD1 is a possible D gene (6 bases). This CDR3 region has 11 residues. V lost 9 bases and J lost 5, with 10 bases in between. Germline V CDR1 and CDR2: SGHDN, FVKESK. Here the CDR3 DNA reads TGTGCCAGTATACAGGGTTATGGCTACACCTTC. Translation gives CASIQGYGYTF. Using reference TRBV14 and TRBJ1-2 for the parts outside the CDR3, the full variable domain is EAGVTQFPSHSVIEKGQTVTLRCDPISGHDNLYWYRRVMGKEIKFLLHFVKESKQDESGMPNNRFLAERTGGTYSTLKVQPAELEDSGVYFCASIQGYGYTFGSGTRLTVV.

The chain couples TRBV4-2 to TRBJ1-2, with TRBD1 identical over 9 bases. From germline, CDR1 is LGHNA and CDR2 YNFKEQ. The CDR3 length is 13 residues. V shed 7 bases and J 4 bases; nucleotides not matched to a gene: 4. Here the CDR3 DNA reads TGTGCCAGCACGCCGGGACAGGGCTATGGCTACACCTTC. Residues: CASTPGQGYGYTF.

This clone was counted ten times or more. The rearrangement uses TRBV19 and TRBJ1-3; D unresolved. CDR1 LNHDA and CDR2 SQIVND come from the germline V gene (reference sequence). This CDR3 comprises 15 residues. The V end lost 4 bases, the J end lost 0 bases, and 10 bases lay between the germline ends. CDR3 sequence: CASSSQVYSGNTIYF. In nucleotides, the CDR3 is TGTGCCAGTAGTAGTCAGGTCTACTCTGGAAACACCATATATTTT.

V gene TRBV5-1 combines with J gene TRBJ2-7, with D perhaps matching TRBD1 (6 bases). The length of the CDR3 is 17 residues. V shed 5 bases and J shed 4 bases, with 25 bases lying between them. CDR1 and CDR2 from the germline V gene are SGHRS and YFSETQ. CDR3 sequence reads: CASSGLPVRGSQYEQYF. The DNA of the CDR3 is TGCGCCAGCAGTGGTCTTCCGGTGAGGGGGTCGCAATACGAGCAGTACTTC. The variable domain in full, with the rest retrieved from reference TRBV5-1 and TRBJ2-7, is KAGVTQTPRYLIKTRGQQVTLSCSPISGHRSVSWYQQTPGQGLQFLFEYFSETQRNKGNFPGRFSGRQFSNSRSEMNVSTLELGDSALYLCASSGLPVRGSQYEQYFGPGTRLTVT.